A selection of T cell receptor beta chains follows, all from one sample in a study of shared clonotypes between healthy human individuals. Assay: immunoSEQ multiplex PCR; the TCRdb copy retains only in-frame clones and omits some. The sample yields hundreds of thousands of clones, more than 70% seen once. The sample taken for sequencing was memory CD4+ T cells sorted from blood. The origin of the receptors is a woman in her thirties in good health. CDR3s include the opening cysteine and the closing phenylalanine or tryptophan. The D gene is left open where the match is weak. Clone size is not always given. Where it is, it says once, few, many or a class for expanded clones.

d_gene: .; j_gene: TRBJ2-3; abundance: .; v_gene: TRBV7-3; CDR3aa: CASSQDSSTDTQYF; CDR3nt: TGTGCCAGCAGCCAGGACAGTTCCACAGATACGCAGTATTTT
d_gene: .; j_gene: TRBJ2-3; abundance: .; v_gene: TRBV2; CDR3aa: CASSDSGDTQYF; CDR3nt: TGTGCCAGCAGTGATTCAGGAGATACGCAGTATTTT
d_gene: .; j_gene: TRBJ1-4; abundance: .; v_gene: TRBV10-3; CDR3aa: CAIRPGLHEKLFF; CDR3nt: TGTGCCATCAGGCCAGGGTTACATGAAAAACTGTTTTTT
d_gene: .; j_gene: TRBJ2-1; abundance: .; v_gene: TRBV28; CDR3aa: CASSLLYNEQFF; CDR3nt: TGTGCCAGCAGTTTACTATACAATGAGCAGTTCTTC
d_gene: TRBD2; j_gene: TRBJ2-1; abundance: many; v_gene: TRBV2; CDR3aa: CASRPLAGVIEQFF; CDR3nt: TGTGCCAGCAGACCACTAGCGGGAGTGATTGAGCAGTTCTTC
d_gene: TRBD2; j_gene: TRBJ2-4; abundance: .; v_gene: TRBV11-2; CDR3aa: CASSSAGTSEWDIQYF; CDR3nt: TGTGCCAGCAGCTCAGCCGGGACTAGCGAATGGGACATTCAGTACTTC
d_gene: TRBD1; j_gene: TRBJ2-7; abundance: .; v_gene: TRBV6-6; CDR3aa: CASTGGQLPYEQYF; CDR3nt: TGTGCCAGCACAGGGGGACAGCTCCCCTACGAGCAGTACTTC
d_gene: TRBD1; j_gene: TRBJ1-6; abundance: .; v_gene: TRBV28; CDR3aa: CASSYTGGGFDSPLHF; CDR3nt: TGTGCCAGCAGTTATACAGGGGGCGGCTTCGATTCACCCCTCCACTTT
d_gene: TRBD2; j_gene: TRBJ2-7; abundance: .; v_gene: TRBV28; CDR3aa: CASSPQTSGRDYEQYF; CDR3nt: TGTGCCAGCAGCCCCCAGACTAGCGGGAGGGATTACGAGCAGTACTTC
d_gene: .; j_gene: TRBJ1-2; abundance: few; v_gene: TRBV2; CDR3aa: CASSDPGPLGYTF; CDR3nt: TGTGCCAGCAGTGACCCGGGGCCCCTGGGCTACACCTTC
d_gene: .; j_gene: TRBJ2-7; abundance: .; v_gene: TRBV5-1; CDR3aa: CASSFVRGPYEQYF; CDR3nt: TGCGCCAGCAGCTTTGTAAGGGGCCCCTACGAGCAGTACTTC
d_gene: .; j_gene: TRBJ1-3; abundance: .; v_gene: TRBV11-2; CDR3aa: CASSFTGSGNTIYF; CDR3nt: TGTGCCAGCAGCTTCACAGGCTCTGGAAACACCATATATTTT
d_gene: .; j_gene: TRBJ1-3; abundance: .; v_gene: TRBV11-2; CDR3aa: CASSLGSTGNTIYF; CDR3nt: TGTGCCAGCAGCTTAGGGAGCACTGGAAACACCATATATTTT
d_gene: TRBD2; j_gene: TRBJ2-1; abundance: .; v_gene: TRBV5-1; CDR3aa: CASGLAVGYEQFF; CDR3nt: TGCGCCAGTGGACTAGCGGTCGGTTATGAGCAGTTCTTC
d_gene: .; j_gene: TRBJ1-4; abundance: .; v_gene: TRBV6-5; CDR3aa: CASSPQEGSLAKLFF; CDR3nt: TGTGCCAGCAGCCCCCAGGAGGGGTCTCTGGCGAAACTGTTTTTT
d_gene: .; j_gene: TRBJ1-4; abundance: .; v_gene: TRBV6-1; CDR3aa: CASSERTGNEKLFF; CDR3nt: TGTGCCAGCAGTGAACGGACGGGCAATGAAAAACTGTTTTTT
d_gene: .; j_gene: TRBJ2-2; abundance: once; v_gene: TRBV5-1; CDR3aa: CASRLGHGAGELFF; CDR3nt: TGCGCCAGCCGCTTAGGACATGGGGCCGGGGAGCTGTTTTTT
d_gene: .; j_gene: TRBJ2-7; abundance: .; v_gene: TRBV27; CDR3aa: CASSSRPAYEQYF; CDR3nt: TGTGCCAGCAGCTCGAGACCAGCCTACGAGCAGTACTTC
d_gene: TRBD2; j_gene: TRBJ2-7; abundance: .; v_gene: TRBV2; CDR3aa: CASRARLAGSYEQYF; CDR3nt: TGTGCCAGCAGAGCTCGACTAGCGGGGTCCTACGAGCAGTACTTC
d_gene: TRBD2; j_gene: TRBJ2-1; abundance: few; v_gene: TRBV9; CDR3aa: CASSVATGYSGRLNEQFF; CDR3nt: TGTGCCAGCAGCGTAGCTACGGGGTATAGCGGGAGGTTGAATGAGCAGTTCTTC
d_gene: .; j_gene: TRBJ2-5; abundance: .; v_gene: TRBV6-5; CDR3aa: CASATGTGETQYF; CDR3nt: TGTGCCAGCGCTACTGGGACGGGGGAGACCCAGTACTTC
d_gene: TRBD2; j_gene: TRBJ2-7; abundance: few; v_gene: TRBV28; CDR3aa: CASRPGLAGVFSYEQYF; CDR3nt: TGTGCCAGCAGACCGGGACTAGCGGGAGTATTTAGCTACGAGCAGTACTTC
d_gene: .; j_gene: TRBJ2-7; abundance: many; v_gene: TRBV28; CDR3aa: CASSFRNRLEQYF; CDR3nt: TGTGCCAGCAGTTTCAGGAATCGGCTCGAGCAGTACTTC
d_gene: .; j_gene: TRBJ2-3; abundance: .; v_gene: TRBV29-1; CDR3aa: CSVEVGGRGWATDTQYF; CDR3nt: TGCAGCGTTGAGGTCGGGGGTAGAGGTTGGGCCACAGATACGCAGTATTTT
d_gene: .; j_gene: TRBJ2-7; abundance: once; v_gene: TRBV11-2; CDR3aa: CASSLARASEGYEQYF; CDR3nt: TGTGCCAGCAGCTTAGCAAGGGCCTCGGAGGGCTACGAGCAGTACTTC
d_gene: .; j_gene: TRBJ2-6; abundance: .; v_gene: TRBV6-5; CDR3aa: CASRPIAGANVLTF; CDR3nt: TGTGCCAGCAGGCCCATTGCGGGGGCCAACGTCCTGACTTTC
d_gene: .; j_gene: TRBJ1-1; abundance: once; v_gene: TRBV7-2; CDR3aa: CASSYSATEAFF; CDR3nt: TGTGCCAGCAGCTACTCGGCCACTGAAGCTTTCTTT
d_gene: .; j_gene: TRBJ2-3; abundance: .; v_gene: TRBV5-8; CDR3aa: CASSFWAGTYSTDTQYF; CDR3nt: TGTGCCAGCAGCTTCTGGGCAGGAACCTATAGCACAGATACGCAGTATTTT
d_gene: TRBD1; j_gene: TRBJ2-5; abundance: .; v_gene: TRBV19; CDR3aa: CASSPPPWGQGGGKTQYF; CDR3nt: TGTGCCAGTAGTCCCCCCCCCTGGGGACAGGGTGGCGGAAAGACCCAGTACTTC
d_gene: .; j_gene: TRBJ1-5; abundance: .; v_gene: TRBV6-1; CDR3aa: CASKHPNQPQHF; CDR3nt: TGTGCCAGCAAACATCCAAATCAGCCCCAGCATTTT
d_gene: .; j_gene: TRBJ1-2; abundance: .; v_gene: TRBV11-2; CDR3aa: CASSLIPGTGPFKYGYTF; CDR3nt: TGTGCCAGCAGCTTGATCCCTGGCACGGGGCCATTTAAGTATGGCTACACCTTC
d_gene: .; j_gene: TRBJ2-2; abundance: few; v_gene: TRBV7-9; CDR3aa: CASSSGGVGGELFF; CDR3nt: TGTGCCAGCAGCTCTGGTGGGGTTGGCGGGGAGCTGTTTTTT
d_gene: .; j_gene: TRBJ2-2; abundance: .; v_gene: TRBV6-1; CDR3aa: CAIKTGYTGELFF; CDR3nt: TGTGCCATAAAGACAGGTTACACCGGGGAGCTGTTTTTT
d_gene: TRBD2; j_gene: TRBJ2-2; abundance: .; v_gene: TRBV28; CDR3aa: CASSPWTSANTGELFF; CDR3nt: TGTGCCAGCAGTCCATGGACTAGCGCGAACACCGGGGAGCTGTTTTTT
d_gene: TRBD2; j_gene: TRBJ2-2; abundance: .; v_gene: TRBV4-2; CDR3aa: CASSQEVSSGSSRTGELFF; CDR3nt: TGTGCCAGCAGCCAAGAGGTGTCTAGCGGGAGTTCAAGAACCGGGGAGCTGTTTTTT
d_gene: TRBD2; j_gene: TRBJ2-1; abundance: .; v_gene: TRBV29-1; CDR3aa: CSTKTSGSYNEQFF; CDR3nt: TGCAGCACAAAGACTAGCGGGAGCTACAATGAGCAGTTCTTC
d_gene: TRBD1; j_gene: TRBJ1-5; abundance: .; v_gene: TRBV7-9; CDR3aa: CASSSQGDVQPQHF; CDR3nt: TGTGCCAGCAGCTCCCAGGGGGACGTTCAGCCCCAGCATTTT
d_gene: .; j_gene: TRBJ1-2; abundance: .; v_gene: TRBV7-8; CDR3aa: CASSLDATARGYTF; CDR3nt: TGTGCCAGCAGCTTAGACGCGACAGCAAGGGGCTACACCTTC
d_gene: TRBD2; j_gene: TRBJ2-3; abundance: few; v_gene: TRBV12-5; CDR3aa: CASALRGDTQYF; CDR3nt: TGTGCTAGTGCCTTGCGGGGGGATACGCAGTATTTT